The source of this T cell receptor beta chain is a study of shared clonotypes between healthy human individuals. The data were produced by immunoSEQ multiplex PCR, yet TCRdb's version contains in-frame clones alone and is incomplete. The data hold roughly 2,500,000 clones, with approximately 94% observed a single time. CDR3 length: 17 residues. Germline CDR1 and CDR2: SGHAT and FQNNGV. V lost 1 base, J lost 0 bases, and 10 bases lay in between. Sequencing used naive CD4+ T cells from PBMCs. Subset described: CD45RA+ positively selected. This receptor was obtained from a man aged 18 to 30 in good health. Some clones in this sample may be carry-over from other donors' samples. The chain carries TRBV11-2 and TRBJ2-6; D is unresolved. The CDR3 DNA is TGTGCCAGCAGCTTAGTTTTTCTCGGCTCTGGGGCCAACGTCCTGACTTTC. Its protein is CASSLVFLGSGANVLTF. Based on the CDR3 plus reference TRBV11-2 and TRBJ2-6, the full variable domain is EAGVAQSPRYKIIEKRQSVAFWCNPISGHATLYWYQQILGQGPKLLIQFQNNGVVDDSQLPKDRFSAERLKGVDSTLKIQPAKLEDSAVYLCASSLVFLGSGANVLTFGAGSRLTVL.